Only a few counts were recorded for the clone carrying this T cell receptor (beta chain). Antigen: not known. These data belong to a study of blood T cells in healthy people across ages. Samples each yielded at least 6 micrograms of total RNA. CDR1 and CDR2 (germline): SEHNR, FQNEAQ (reference sequence). The trim removed 4 bases at V and 2 bases at J, leaving 8 bases unmatched. This CDR3 spans 15 amino acids. It was with a sample-barcoded 5' primer and a J-beta primer mix that a second PCR of roughly 7 to 12 cycles was run. Each of the samples gave a minimum of 2.5 million paired-end reads that contained CDR3. MiXCR was run by TCRdb on the 5' RACE reads, yielding one entry per CDR3 protein. The table shows some 1.5 million distinct CDR3 sequences, with about 42% occurring only once. The study's findings and limits: While age rose, TCR beta diversity per million T cells dropped in a roughly linear way.

The J gene is TRBJ2-7, the V gene TRBV7-9, with 7 bases identical to TRBD1. Sequencing was performed on blood. This sequence was found in a woman under 30 in good health. The CDR3 loop is CASSSYRGSTYEQYF. The CDR3 region has the DNA TGTGCCAGCAGCTCATACAGGGGAAGCACCTACGAGCAGTACTTC.